Included here is one T cell receptor (beta chain) sequence, with context. This sample is part of a study of T cells in narcolepsy. Across the whole study: Healthy controls were enrolled alongside patients with narcolepsy type 1 or type 2.

The CDR3 runs to 14 residues. Per the germline V gene, CDR1 is LNHDA and CDR2 is SQIVND (reference sequence). The V and J ends lost 7 bases and 4 bases, in that order; junction bases with no gene match: 8. Profiling relied on immunoSEQ multiplex PCR, and the TCRdb table lists in-frame clones only, not all of them. The table lists around 35,000 clones, 65% to 85% of them singletons. This clonotype was obtained from a human donor in good health. The sample comprised memory (CD45RA-) CD4+ T cells from blood. V gene TRBV19 combines with J gene TRBJ1-2, with TRBD1 matching over 8 bases. CDR3 bases: TGTGCCAGTAAAACGACAGGGGTACGCTATGGCTACACCTTC. It translates to CASKTTGVRYGYTF.